These 13 T cell receptor beta chains were sequenced from one sample in a study of control samples from healthy donors and cancer patients. Some clones are missing from TCRdb's copy, which holds only in-frame ones; the method was immunoSEQ multiplex PCR. The repertoire consists of about 73,000 clones, with 94% occurring once and the leading ten covering approximately 6%. The specimen was blood. All receptors derive from a woman aged 40 to 50 in good health.

This rearrangement joins TRBV11-3 to TRBJ2-7; 8 nucleotides line up with TRBD1. Per the germline V gene, CDR1 is SGHNT and CDR2 is YENEEA. The junction had 13 bases not matched to a gene; V was cut back by 1 base and J by 5 bases. The CDR3 runs to 17 residues. In nucleotides, the CDR3 is TGTGCCAGCAGCTTAGTGGTTCGAGCGACAGGGGCCGACGAGCAGTACTTC. Amino acids: CASSLVVRATGADEQYF. Filled out from reference TRBV11-3 and TRBJ2-7, the complete variable domain reads EAGVVQSPRYKIIEKKQPVAFWCNPISGHNTLYWYLQNLGQGPELLIRYENEEAVDDSQLPKDRFSAERLKGVDSTLKIQPAELGDSAVYLCASSLVVRATGADEQYFGPGTRLTVT.

The chain has TRBV19 and TRBJ1-1; D gene ambiguous. The CDR3 loop spans 12 amino acids. Trimming removed 2 bases from V and 8 bases from J, with 9 bases in between. Germline V gene data show CDR1 as LNHDA and CDR2 as SQIVND (reference sequence). Written as DNA, the CDR3 is TGTGCCAGTAGTATACCCCGATTGGAAGCTTTCTTT. This translates into CASSIPRLEAFF.

The V call is TRBV7-9, the J call TRBJ1-2; maybe TRBD1 (6 bases). The germline V gene encodes CDR1 SEHNR and CDR2 FQNEAQ (reference sequence). The CDR3 is made up of 14 amino acids. V lost 6 bases, J lost 3 bases, and 14 bases lay in between. This chain's CDR3 is CASSFIAGDYGYTF. In DNA, the CDR3 is TGTGCCAGCAGTTTCATAGCAGGGGACTATGGCTACACCTTC.

The chain has TRBV2 and TRBJ1-2; 10 positions agree with TRBD1. CDR1 SNHLY and CDR2 FYNNEI come from the germline V gene. The CDR3 covers 13 residues. V gave up 8 bases and J gave up 5 bases; unmatched junction bases: 5. The CDR3 DNA reads as TGTGCCAGCCCTCCGGGACAGGGGTATGGCTACACCTTC. Its protein product is CASPPGQGYGYTF.

The V and J genes are TRBV5-1 and TRBJ2-2; D gene uncertain. The CDR3 has 12 residues. V gave up 2 bases and J gave up 4 bases, with 3 bases separating them. Per germline, CDR1 SGHRS and CDR2 YFSETQ. DNA for the CDR3: TGCGCCAGCAGCTTATTCACCGGGGAGCTGTTTTTT. This gives the protein CASSLFTGELFF.

V is TRBV29-1 and J is TRBJ2-7; D is uncertain. This CDR3 region has 12 residues. The ends were cut back, 0 bases at V and 2 bases at J, with 5 bases in the middle. Germline assignment: CDR1 SQVTM and CDR2 ANQGSEA. In DNA form, the CDR3 reads TGCAGCGTTGAAGATCCGGCCTACGAGCAGTACTTC. Translation gives CSVEDPAYEQYF.

The J gene is TRBJ1-2, the V gene TRBV6-5, with TRBD1 matching 7 bases. Looked up from germline, CDR1 is MNHEY and CDR2 is SVGAGI. The CDR3 has 14 residues. The trim removed 10 bases at V and 7 bases at J, leaving 15 bases unmatched. The CDR3 bases are TGTGCCACCGCCCTCCGGACAGGTGACGGTGGCTACACCTTC. Amino acids: CATALRTGDGGYTF.

This sequence joins TRBV15 and TRBJ1-2, with D unclear. CDR1 is LNHNV and CDR2 is YYDKDF in the germline V gene (reference sequence). The CDR3 sequence is 14 residues long. V was clipped by 0 bases and J by 0 bases, with 5 bases between them. CDR3: CATSRDQPNYGYTF. The CDR3 region has the DNA TGTGCCACCAGCAGAGATCAGCCTAACTATGGCTACACCTTC.

This clone has a single count. The chain couples TRBV21-1 to TRBJ2-5; the table's D gene call, TRBD2, was not cross checked with the DNA. TRBV21-1 is a listed pseudogene. The CDR3 consists of 16 residues. The chain's CDR3 is CASIRLAGSSQETQYF. DNA of the CDR3: TGTGCCAGCATTAGACTAGCGGGTTCCTCCCAAGAGACCCAGTACTTC.

The chain uses TRBV5-8 and TRBJ1-4, with TRBD1 as a possible D gene (6 bases). Trimming shortened V by 9 bases and J by 7 bases, and 16 bases separated the two germline ends. This CDR3 contains 13 residues. From germline, CDR1 is SGHTS and CDR2 YDEGEE. The chain's CDR3 is CAISGTKGEKLFF. CDR3 bases: TGTGCCATTTCCGGGACAAAAGGTGAAAAACTGTTTTTT.

V usage is TRBV29-1 and J usage is TRBJ1-5; D call uncertain. The V end lost 4 bases, the J end lost 3 bases, and 10 bases lay between the germline ends. CDR3 length: 13 amino acids. Germline V gene sequence: CDR1 SQVTM, CDR2 ANQGSEA. The CDR3 loop is CSVVFSYNQPQHF. In DNA form, the CDR3 reads TGCAGCGTTGTTTTCAGTTACAATCAGCCCCAGCATTTT.

The gene calls are TRBV14 and TRBJ2-7, with D possibly being TRBD2 (6 bases). This CDR3 region has 12 residues. Trimming pared 6 bases from V and 4 bases from J, leaving 10 bases between. Germline values: CDR1 SGHDN, CDR2 FVKESK. The CDR3 reads CASSPSVYEQYF. CDR3 sequence (DNA): TGTGCCAGCAGTCCTAGCGTTTACGAGCAGTACTTC. Full variable domain (missing parts from reference TRBV14 and TRBJ2-7): EAGVTQFPSHSVIEKGQTVTLRCDPISGHDNLYWYRRVMGKEIKFLLHFVKESKQDESGMPNNRFLAERTGGTYSTLKVQPAELEDSGVYFCASSPSVYEQYFGPGTRLTVT.

J is TRBJ1-1 and V is TRBV4-2, with 10 bases matching TRBD1. Per germline, CDR1 LGHNA and CDR2 YNFKEQ. This CDR3 has 16 amino acids. The J segment lost 4 bases and the V segment lost 0 bases, leaving 5 bases of the junction unmatched. The chain's CDR3 is CASSQETGGLITEAFF. The CDR3 DNA sequence: TGTGCCAGCAGCCAAGAGACAGGGGGCCTTATCACTGAAGCTTTCTTT.